The 18 T cell receptor beta chains reported below all come from one sample, sequenced in a study of T cell changes during pregnancy in multiple sclerosis. Clones were sequenced by immunoSEQ multiplex PCR, and TCRdb holds only the in-frame ones, with some missing. The sample shows 33,000 or so clones, 75% to 95% of them seen only once. This specimen consisted of CD8+ T cells from peripheral blood mononuclear cells, obtained in the second trimester of pregnancy. These receptors all stem from a female donor in good health, enrolled as a control in a pregnancy study.

The genes are TRBV4-3 and TRBJ1-2; D is undetermined. Germline CDR1 LGHNA, CDR2 YSLEER. The CDR3 has 16 residues. The V end lost 0 bases, the J end lost 4 bases, and 15 bases lay between the germline ends. The CDR3 reads CASSQDRIQALYGYTF. The CDR3 DNA sequence: TGCGCCAGCAGCCAAGATCGTATCCAGGCTCTCTATGGCTACACCTTC.

The gene calls are TRBV5-1 and TRBJ2-7, with a possible D match to TRBD2 (7 bases). The CDR3 length is 14 residues. Germline CDR1 and CDR2: SGHRS and YFSETQ. Trimming removed 3 bases from V and 5 bases from J, with 15 bases in between. This CDR3 is CASSSEGGFHEQYF. The DNA for the CDR3 is TGCGCCAGCAGCTCCGAGGGGGGGTTCCACGAGCAGTACTTC. The whole variable domain, filled in from reference TRBV5-1 and TRBJ2-7, reads KAGVTQTPRYLIKTRGQQVTLSCSPISGHRSVSWYQQTPGQGLQFLFEYFSETQRNKGNFPGRFSGRQFSNSRSEMNVSTLELGDSALYLCASSSEGGFHEQYFGPGTRLTVT.

This chain joins TRBV7-8 and TRBJ1-1; 8 positions match TRBD1. There are 17 residues in the CDR3. J gave up 0 bases and V 1 base, and 7 bases lay outside the gene matches. Germline lookup yields CDR1 SGHVS and CDR2 FQNEAQ. Here the CDR3 DNA reads TGTGCCAGCAGCTTAGAATACGGACAGGGAATGAACACTGAAGCTTTCTTT. It yields the protein CASSLEYGQGMNTEAFF.

DNA of the CDR3: TGTGCCAGCAGCTCATTCGCTAGCGGGGCGGCAGAGACCCAGTACTTC. Protein product: CASSSFASGAAETQYF. The rearrangement links TRBV7-2 to TRBJ2-5; 9 bases match TRBD2. The CDR3 has 16 amino acids. Germline assignment: CDR1 SGHTA and CDR2 FQGNSA. The V and J ends lost 4 bases and 4 bases, in that order; junction bases with no gene match: 10.

V gene TRBV2 combines with J gene TRBJ2-7; 7 nucleotides agree with TRBD1. The J segment lost 1 base and the V segment lost 10 bases, leaving 7 bases of the junction unmatched. Germline V CDR1 and CDR2: SNHLY, FYNNEI. This CDR3 region has 13 residues. Written as DNA, the CDR3 is TGTGCCACCAACAGGGGATTATCCTACGAGCAGTACTTC. It is translated as CATNRGLSYEQYF.

CDR3 coding DNA: TGTGCCAGCAGCCGGATGAGGGCAGGGGCGACCCTTTCGGATGGCTACACCTTC. Amino acids: CASSRMRAGATLSDGYTF. V is TRBV7-2 and J is TRBJ1-2; the D gene is possibly TRBD1 (6 bases). The CDR3 consists of 18 residues. Germline V gives CDR1 SGHTA, CDR2 FQGNSA. Trimming stripped 5 bases from V and 6 bases from J, with 28 bases between. The whole variable domain, filled in from reference TRBV7-2 and TRBJ1-2, reads GAGVSQSPSNKVTEKGKDVELRCDPISGHTALYWYRQSLGQGLEFLIYFQGNSAPDKSGLPSDRFSAERTGGSVSTLTIQRTQQEDSAVYLCASSRMRAGATLSDGYTFGSGTRLTVV.

This clone was seen once. The chain is built from TRBV5-1 and TRBJ2-7; D remains ambiguous. The V gene's germline CDR1 is SGHRS and CDR2 YFSETQ. The CDR3 loop spans 13 amino acids. Trimming removed 0 bases at V and 2 bases at J, with 6 bases between. CDR3 loop: CASSLGHPYEQYF. Written as DNA, the CDR3 is TGCGCCAGCAGCTTGGGACACCCCTACGAGCAGTACTTC.

The chain is built from TRBV19 and TRBJ1-5; D gene uncertain. Germline V gene data show CDR1 as LNHDA and CDR2 as SQIVND (reference sequence). The V end lost 1 base, the J end lost 4 bases, and 5 bases lay between the germline ends. The CDR3 has 13 amino acids. In DNA form, the CDR3 reads TGTGCCAGTAGTATAGGGAGGAATCAGCCCCAGCATTTT. Encoded protein: CASSIGRNQPQHF.

V gene TRBV4-1 combines with J gene TRBJ2-5; weak D call: TRBD1 (5 bases). CDR1 MGHRA and CDR2 YSYEKL come from the germline V gene. Trimming shortened V by 6 bases and J by 5 bases, and 13 bases separated the two germline ends. This CDR3 is 13 amino acids long. This CDR3 reads CASSPTVRETQYF. The CDR3 DNA reads as TGCGCCAGCAGTCCGACAGTGCGGGAGACCCAGTACTTC.

On this clone: Distinct nucleotide sequences in the sample also encode this CDR3. This chain uses TRBV25-1 with TRBJ1-2; TRBD1 agrees at 7 bases. Germline-derived CDR1 and CDR2 are MGHDK and SYGVNS. This CDR3 is 15 amino acids long. V lost 2 bases and J lost 4; bases outside the gene matches: 7. CDR3 protein: CASSEGSTGPYGYTF. CDR3 DNA sequence: TGTGCCAGCAGTGAAGGTTCGACAGGGCCCTATGGCTACACCTTC.

The chain recombines TRBV6-1 with TRBJ2-1, with D possibly being TRBD2 (5 bases). CDR1 and CDR2 (germline): MNHNS, SASEGT. V lost 10 bases to trimming and J lost 0 bases, with 13 bases between them. This CDR3 has 14 residues. CDR3 bases: TGTGCCACCCTACCCCGGGGCTCCTACAATGAGCAGTTCTTC. Residues: CATLPRGSYNEQFF.

The chain employs TRBV27 and TRBJ2-7; 9 bases line up with TRBD2. Germline V gives CDR1 MNHEY, CDR2 SMNVEV (reference sequence). This CDR3 has 16 residues. With 5 bases clipped from V and 4 bases from J, the junction kept 12 bases outside the gene matches. CDR3 region: CASSHSVGLAWYEQYF. Written as DNA, the CDR3 is TGTGCCAGCAGTCACTCCGTGGGACTAGCCTGGTACGAGCAGTACTTC.

This chain joins TRBV27 and TRBJ2-5; 9 positions agree with TRBD2. J lost 6 bases, V lost 4 bases, and 9 bases had no gene match. Germline V gene sequence: CDR1 MNHEY, CDR2 SMNVEV (reference sequence). The CDR3 is 15 amino acids. CDR3 region: CASSWFSGGEQTQYF. The CDR3 DNA is TGTGCCAGCAGTTGGTTTAGCGGGGGCGAACAGACCCAGTACTTC.

This clone has just one count. The chain uses TRBV7-6 and TRBJ2-7, with TRBD2 as a possible D gene (7 bases). This CDR3 has 15 amino acids. Germline CDR1 is SGHVS and CDR2 is FNYEAQ. The V end was cut by 1 base, the J end by 5 bases, with 15 bases between. In DNA, the CDR3 is TGTGCCAGCAGCTTAGTGGGGGGGGCAGGGGACGAGCAGTACTTC. Protein: CASSLVGGAGDEQYF.

CDR3: CASSTMTDSYEQYF. The CDR3 nucleotides read TGTGCCAGCAGCACAATGACAGATTCCTACGAGCAGTACTTC. J is TRBJ2-7 and V is TRBV5-5; tentatively, D is TRBD1 (5 bases). The CDR3 runs 14 residues. Trimming removed 4 bases at V and 1 base at J, with 12 bases between. Germline-derived CDR1 and CDR2 are SGHKS and YYEKEE (reference sequence).

V gene TRBV27 combines with J gene TRBJ2-1; D is unresolved. Trimming left V 5 bases short and J 3 bases short, with 17 bases between. The CDR3 length is 16 residues. The germline V gene has CDR1 MNHEY and CDR2 SMNVEV (reference sequence). CDR3 amino acids: CASSKRSGSLYNEQFF. The CDR3 region has the DNA TGTGCCAGCAGTAAAAGATCCGGGTCCCTCTACAATGAGCAGTTCTTC.

The chain uses TRBV13 and TRBJ2-7; perhaps TRBD1 as D (7 bases). Trimming took 5 bases from V and 1 from J, leaving 9 bases between them. CDR3 length: 13 residues. From germline, CDR1 is PRHDT and CDR2 FYEKMQ (reference sequence). Written as DNA, the CDR3 is TGTGCCAGCAGCGCGGGACAGTCCTACGAGCAGTACTTC. It translates to CASSAGQSYEQYF. Drawing the rest from reference TRBV13 and TRBJ2-7, the complete variable domain is AAGVIQSPRHLIKEKRETATLKCYPIPRHDTVYWYQQGPGQDPQFLISFYEKMQSDKGSIPDRFSAQQFSDYHSELNMSSLELGDSALYFCASSAGQSYEQYFGPGTRLTVT.

The CDR3 DNA reads TGCAGCGTTGAAGAGGGGGGCAGGGGGGCTTTCTTT. Translating gives CSVEEGGRGAFF. The chain has TRBV29-1 and TRBJ1-1; TRBD1 matches at 7 bases. V gave up 0 bases and J gave up 11 bases; unmatched junction bases: 6. The CDR3 is made up of 12 amino acids. CDR1 SQVTM and CDR2 ANQGSEA come from the germline V gene.